The rows below give T cell receptor beta chains drawn from one sample of a study of cytomegalovirus exposure and HLA in healthy donors. Method: immunoSEQ multiplex PCR; TCRdb's copy keeps in-frame clones and lacks some. In the table there are 150,000 to 160,000 clones, roughly 84% of which are singletons. Sequencing was carried out using PBMCs. The source is a woman younger than 30 in good health and CMV-seronegative. Both conserved end residues are part of each CDR3. A D gene is named only where the DNA matches it firmly. The size entry is marked missing in some rows and otherwise reads once, few, many or a size class.

-	TRBV28	-	TRBJ1-5	TGTGCCAGCAGTATCAGACAGGGCAATCAGCCCCAGCATTTT	CASSIRQGNQPQHF
-	TRBV10-3	TRBD2	TRBJ2-5	TGTGCCATCAGTGACGGCGGGGGATTAGAGACCCAGTACTTC	CAISDGGGLETQYF
-	TRBV5-1	TRBD1	TRBJ2-7	TGCGCCAGCAGCCCCAGGACAGGGGGTGGCTACGAGCAGTACTTC	CASSPRTGGGYEQYF
-	TRBV5-6	-	TRBJ1-5	TGTGCCAGCAGCGTAACAGGGAGAGACAGCAATCAGCCCCAGCATTTT	CASSVTGRDSNQPQHF
-	TRBV28	TRBD1	TRBJ2-7	TGTGCCAGCAAAACGACAGGGAAGTCCTACGAGCAGTACTTC	CASKTTGKSYEQYF
-	TRBV11-2	TRBD2	TRBJ2-5	TGTGCCAGCAGCTGGACTAGCGGAGTCCTCCAAGAGACCCAGTACTTC	CASSWTSGVLQETQYF
-	TRBV14	TRBD1	TRBJ1-2	TGTGCCAGCAGCCTGACAGGGGTCTATGGCTACACCTTC	CASSLTGVYGYTF
few	TRBV7-3	-	TRBJ2-3	TGTGCCAGCAGCTTCGTGAACTCCGCAGATACGCAGTATTTT	CASSFVNSADTQYF
-	TRBV5-1	-	TRBJ2-5	TGCGCCAGCAGCTTGATCGGGCGGGGGACCCAGTACTTC	CASSLIGRGTQYF
-	TRBV5-4	-	TRBJ1-2	TGTGCCAGCAGCCCGCGGCTGGATCTCTATGGCTACACCTTC	CASSPRLDLYGYTF
once	TRBV7-2	-	TRBJ2-2	TGTGCCAGCAGCTTAAACCGGGCAGGGGATGCTTGGCTGTTTTTT	CASSLNRAGDAWLFF
-	TRBV7-2	-	TRBJ1-2	TGTGCCAGCAGCCCGAACCGGGACATCGGCTACACCTTC	CASSPNRDIGYTF
-	TRBV7-2	-	TRBJ2-4	TGTGCCAGCAGCTTAATGAGGGAACACATTCAGTACTTC	CASSLMREHIQYF
-	TRBV19	-	TRBJ1-5	TGTGCCAGTAGTGTGGGGGCGAGGAGCAATCAGCCCCAGCATTTT	CASSVGARSNQPQHF
-	TRBV28	-	TRBJ1-2	TGTGCCAGCACCCCGGCGGCAGGGTCAGGCTACACCTTC	CASTPAAGSGYTF
once	TRBV19	-	TRBJ1-3	TGTGCCAGTAGTATAACAGGGCTTCCTGGCGCATCTGGAAACACCATATATTTT	CASSITGLPGASGNTIYF
-	TRBV6-5	TRBD2	TRBJ2-1	TGTGCCAGCAGCACCGGGACTAGTTTGTTCTTC	CASSTGTSLFF
-	TRBV7-2	-	TRBJ2-7	TGTGCCAGCAGCTTAGCGGGAGCCTCCTCCTACGAGCAGTACTTC	CASSLAGASSYEQYF
-	TRBV4-1	TRBD2	TRBJ2-3	TGCGCCAGCAGCCAAGGAAGGCTAGCGGGCCCCACAGATACGCAGTATTTT	CASSQGRLAGPTDTQYF
-	TRBV6-1	-	TRBJ1-5	TGTGCCAGCAGTGTACAGGGTGGAAGTCAGCCCCAGCATTTT	CASSVQGGSQPQHF
once	TRBV5-4	-	TRBJ1-2	TGTGCCAGCAGCACCAGGGACACCCGGTATTCTAACTATGGCTACACCTTC	CASSTRDTRYSNYGYTF
-	TRBV6-5	TRBD1	TRBJ1-2	TGTGCCAGCAGTTCCCGGGACAGGGCCAATGGCTACACCTTC	CASSSRDRANGYTF
few	TRBV6-5	-	TRBJ2-7	TGTGCCAGCAGCCGAGGGCCACGGGCCTACGAGCAGTACTTC	CASSRGPRAYEQYF
-	TRBV5-1	TRBD1	TRBJ2-2	TGCGCCAGCAGAGAGGGACAGGGAAACGGGGAGCTGTTTTTT	CASREGQGNGELFF
-	TRBV4-3	-	TRBJ1-4	TGCGCCAGCAGCCCGACAGTTTACCCTGCAACTAATGAAAAACTGTTTTTT	CASSPTVYPATNEKLFF
-	TRBV7-2	-	TRBJ2-3	TGTGCCAGCAGCTTCCGGCGGACAAGCACAGATACGCAGTATTTT	CASSFRRTSTDTQYF
-	TRBV7-2	-	TRBJ2-1	TGTGCCAGCAGCTTAGAAACAGGAACATACAATGAGCAGTTCTTC	CASSLETGTYNEQFF
-	TRBV7-2	-	TRBJ2-7	TGTGCCAGCAGCCCCCGGGCCCGACAGGTGATGACCTACGAGCAGTACTTC	CASSPRARQVMTYEQYF
-	TRBV5-1	-	TRBJ1-4	TGCGCCAGCAGCCAGACCAAGGACATTGGTGAAAAACTGTTTTTT	CASSQTKDIGEKLFF